The 6 T cell receptor beta chains reported below all come from one sample, sequenced in a study of T-cell memory formation after mild COVID-19. A single record per CDR3 protein comes from TCRdb applying MiXCR to the 5' RACE reads. The table includes 150,000 or so distinct CDR3 sequences, more than 12% detected once. Material for sequencing was PBMCs or a T cell subset sorted from them (not recorded which). Source of these receptors: an adult woman who had mild COVID-19 (a few samples of this study predate the infection). Cell type and time point are not known.

The J gene is TRBJ1-4, the V gene TRBV18; D is possibly TRBD1 (6 bases). Germline-derived CDR1 and CDR2 are KGHSH and LQKENI. V dropped 2 bases and J dropped 7 bases, with 11 bases sitting between them. The CDR3 is 14 amino acids. The CDR3 is CASSPYRESEKLFF. DNA of the CDR3: TGTGCCAGCTCACCATACAGGGAAAGTGAAAAACTGTTTTTT.

The chain is built from TRBV24-1 and TRBJ2-2, with no clear D. The V end was cut by 6 bases, the J end by 6 bases, with 7 bases between. The CDR3 totals 12 residues. Germline loops: CDR1 KGHDR, CDR2 SFDVKD. The CDR3 loop is CATSRLSGELFF. The DNA of the CDR3 is TGTGCCACCAGTAGGCTTTCCGGGGAGCTGTTTTTT.

The chain links TRBV15 to TRBJ2-3; D is tentatively TRBD1 or TRBD2 (5 bases each). Germline V lookup: CDR1 LNHNV, CDR2 YYDKDF (reference sequence). Trimming pared 5 bases from V and 6 bases from J, leaving 18 bases between. The CDR3 contains 15 residues. The chain's CDR3 is CATSRGEGWGDTQYF. In nucleotides, the CDR3 is TGTGCCACCAGCCGCGGTGAGGGCTGGGGGGATACGCAGTATTTT.

In this sample, this clonotype turned up a few times. The genes are TRBV4-2 and TRBJ2-3; D is possibly TRBD2 (6 bases). Germline CDR1 reads LGHNA; CDR2 reads YNFKEQ. V lost 3 bases, J lost 3 bases, and 13 bases lay in between. The CDR3 covers 15 residues. The chain's CDR3 is CASSQAGSDTDTQYF. CDR3 bases: TGTGCCAGCAGCCAGGCGGGGAGTGATACAGATACGCAGTATTTT.

V gene TRBV4-1 combines with J gene TRBJ2-2; unclear D gene. Germline values: CDR1 MGHRA, CDR2 YSYEKL. The CDR3 sequence is 15 residues long. The V and J ends lost 6 bases and 1 base respectively, with 12 bases between them. CDR3: CASRVYDGNTGELFF. The CDR3 DNA follows: TGCGCCAGCAGGGTATATGACGGGAACACCGGGGAGCTGTTTTTT.

This clonotype was detected a few times. The J gene is TRBJ2-5, the V gene TRBV18; TRBD2 matches 11 bases. The CDR3 contains 17 residues. The germline gives CDR1 KGHSH, CDR2 LQKENI. The junction had 7 bases not matched to a gene; V was cut back by 3 bases and J by 1 base. CDR3 residues: CASSPFGLAGPQETQYF. The DNA for the CDR3 is TGTGCCAGCTCACCTTTCGGACTAGCGGGCCCCCAAGAGACCCAGTACTTC.